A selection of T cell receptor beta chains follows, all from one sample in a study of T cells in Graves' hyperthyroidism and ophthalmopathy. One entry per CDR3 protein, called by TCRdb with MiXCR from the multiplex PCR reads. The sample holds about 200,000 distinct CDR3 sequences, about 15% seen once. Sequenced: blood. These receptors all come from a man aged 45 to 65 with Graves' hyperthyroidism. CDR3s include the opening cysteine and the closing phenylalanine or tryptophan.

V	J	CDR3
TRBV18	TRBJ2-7	CASSPGLDEQYF
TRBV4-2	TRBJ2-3	CASNPGTSTDTQYF
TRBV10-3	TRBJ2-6	CAIGQGESGANVLTF
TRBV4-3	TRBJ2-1	CASSQEGLASNEQFF
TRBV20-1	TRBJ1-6	CSARDPTSYNSPLHF
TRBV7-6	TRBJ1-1	CASSSYRNTEAFF
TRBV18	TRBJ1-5	CASSPGGLGNQPQHF
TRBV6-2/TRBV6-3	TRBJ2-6	CASQGRRPGANVLTF
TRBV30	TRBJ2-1	CAWSGSGSLYNEQFF
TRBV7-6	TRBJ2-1	CASSGGKTSSYNEQFF
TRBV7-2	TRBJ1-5	CASSYSGQLQPQHF
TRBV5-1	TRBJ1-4	CASRAAFRREKLFF
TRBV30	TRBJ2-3	CAWSASTGDPGTDTQYF
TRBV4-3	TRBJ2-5	CASSHSPEETQYF
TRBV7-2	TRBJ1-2	CASSLAGDRGYTF
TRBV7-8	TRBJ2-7	CASSPRLAGPNPVVEQYF